Each of the 3 T cell receptor beta chains below was sequenced from the same sample in a study of T cell responses to AZD1222 COVID-19 vaccine. Produced via immunoSEQ multiplex PCR; TCRdb's table is partial and in-frame only. The table shows some 140,000 clones, with roughly 90% occurring only once. Sequencing was performed on peripheral blood, taken on day 0 of AZD1222 vaccination. The source is an adult in good health.

J is TRBJ2-7 and V is TRBV3-1 (or the pseudogene TRBV3-2), with 8 positions matching TRBD1. With 4 bases clipped from V and 3 bases from J, the junction kept 2 bases outside the gene matches. Per germline, CDR1 LGHDT and CDR2 YNNKEL (reference sequence). This CDR3 comprises 13 residues. CDR3: CASSPGQVYEQYF. The CDR3 nucleotides are TGTGCCAGCAGCCCGGGACAGGTCTACGAGCAGTACTTC.

The chain recombines TRBV5-1 with TRBJ2-5; D not certain. V was clipped by 9 bases and J by 4 bases, with 22 bases between them. The CDR3 contains 15 residues. Germline V lookup: CDR1 SGHRS, CDR2 YFSETQ. The CDR3 coding sequence is TGCGCCACCCGCCCCGACTCGATCCTACGAGAGACCCAGTACTTC. Amino acid sequence: CATRPDSILRETQYF.

The sample holds one count of this clone. The chain couples TRBV29-1 to TRBJ2-5; TRBD2 agrees at 8 bases. This CDR3 spans 18 amino acids. J gave up 3 bases and V 0 bases, and 15 bases lay outside the gene matches. The germline V gene has CDR1 SQVTM and CDR2 ANQGSEA. The CDR3 DNA reads TGCAGCGTTGAAGATCTTCAGGTTAAGGCGGGAGGAAAAGAGACCCAGTACTTC. It codes for CSVEDLQVKAGGKETQYF.